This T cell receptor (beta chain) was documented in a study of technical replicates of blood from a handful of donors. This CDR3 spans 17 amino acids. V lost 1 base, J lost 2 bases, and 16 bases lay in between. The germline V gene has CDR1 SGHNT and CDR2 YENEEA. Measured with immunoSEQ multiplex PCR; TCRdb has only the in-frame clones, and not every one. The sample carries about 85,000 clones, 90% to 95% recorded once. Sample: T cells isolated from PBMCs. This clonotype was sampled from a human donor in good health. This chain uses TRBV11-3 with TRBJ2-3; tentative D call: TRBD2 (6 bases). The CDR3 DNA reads TGTGCCAGCAGCTTAGCTTATCGGGGGAGTACCACAGATACGCAGTATTTT. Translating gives CASSLAYRGSTTDTQYF. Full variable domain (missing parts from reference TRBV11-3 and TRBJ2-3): EAGVVQSPRYKIIEKKQPVAFWCNPISGHNTLYWYLQNLGQGPELLIRYENEEAVDDSQLPKDRFSAERLKGVDSTLKIQPAELGDSAVYLCASSLAYRGSTTDTQYFGPGTRLTVL.